One and the same sample provided the 10 T cell receptor beta chains below, sequenced in a study of blood T cell repertoires in COVID-19 (dated by TCRdb to 2019 to 2021). Library preparation was by the immunoSEQ multiplex PCR assay. TCRdb mirrors the immuneACCESS table, restricted to in-frame sequences. Some clones are absent from its copies; in checked studies, under half trace to an unresolved V gene, and the reason for the others is unknown. This sample holds over 70,000 clones; roughly 81% were observed only once. The leading ten clones occupy approximately 11% of the sample. Sequenced input: peripheral blood. The receptors derive from a man in his sixties with COVID-19, enrolled during active disease.

This CDR3 reads CASSQVGSSRMQYF. The CDR3 nucleotides are TGCGCCAGCAGCCAAGTTGGCTCCTCCCGTATGCAGTATTTT. The chain couples TRBV4-1 to TRBJ2-3; D ambiguous. V was cut by 1 base and J by 11 bases, with 16 bases left in between. The CDR3 is made up of 14 amino acids. Germline CDR1 and CDR2: MGHRA and YSYEKL.

This clone is a singleton in its sample. The chain uses TRBV9 and TRBJ2-3; the match to TRBD2 covers 12 bases. Germline CDR1 is SGDLS and CDR2 is YYNGEE. Trimming cost V 1 base and J 5 bases; bases outside gene matches: 5. The CDR3 is made up of 16 amino acids. The CDR3 loop reads CASSVRLAGAVDTQYF. Here the CDR3 DNA reads TGTGCCAGCAGCGTAAGACTAGCGGGAGCGGTAGATACGCAGTATTTT.

V usage is TRBV7-2 and J usage is TRBJ2-7; tentative D call: TRBD1 (6 bases). Germline V gene lookup returns CDR1 SGHTA and CDR2 FQGNSA. V dropped 1 base and J dropped 3 bases, with 13 bases sitting between them. The CDR3 covers 15 residues. In DNA form, the CDR3 reads TGTGCCAGCAGCTTAGGGGGGCGAGCACTCTACGAGCAGTACTTC. This codes for CASSLGGRALYEQYF.

The CDR3 region has the DNA TGCGCCAGCAGCTTGGATCTATACGAGCAGTACTTC. Its translation: CASSLDLYEQYF. V gene TRBV5-1 combines with J gene TRBJ2-7; D ambiguous. V was trimmed by 0 bases and J by 4 bases, leaving 5 bases between them. CDR1 SGHRS and CDR2 YFSETQ come from the germline V gene. The CDR3 is 12 residues long.

V is TRBV10-3 and J is TRBJ2-2; D remains unclear. The V end lost 6 bases, the J end lost 1 base, and 12 bases lay between the germline ends. CDR1 and CDR2 (germline): ENHRY, SYGVKD. This CDR3 is built from 15 residues. DNA of the CDR3: TGTGCCATCAGGGTTGCCAGTATGAACACCGGGGAGCTGTTTTTT. Translated: CAIRVASMNTGELFF.

The V and J genes are TRBV10-3 and TRBJ1-5; 10 bases align to TRBD1. After removal of 6 bases from V and 2 bases from J, the junction contained 4 bases not matched to a gene. This CDR3 comprises 15 residues. Germline values: CDR1 ENHRY, CDR2 SYGVKD. CDR3 sequence: CAISVGTGGNQPQHF. Written as DNA, the CDR3 is TGTGCCATCAGCGTCGGGACAGGGGGCAATCAGCCCCAGCATTTT.

The rearrangement links TRBV3-1 (or the pseudogene TRBV3-2) to TRBJ1-1; a possible D gene is TRBD1 (5 bases). V was shortened by 0 bases and J by 6 bases, with 11 bases between the two germline ends. Germline V gene sequence: CDR1 LGHDT, CDR2 YNNKEL (reference sequence). This CDR3 is 14 amino acids long. The CDR3 coding sequence is TGTGCCAGCAGCCAAGACCCGGGGACTCCTGAAGCTTTCTTT. It encodes CASSQDPGTPEAFF.

The V gene is TRBV19, the J gene TRBJ1-1; TRBD1 agrees at 7 bases. The CDR3 is 13 residues long. CDR1 is LNHDA and CDR2 is SQIVND in the germline V gene (reference sequence). The ends lost 5 bases at V and 10 bases at J; junction bases unmatched: 10. CDR3 in DNA: TGTGCCAGTAGTCCTTCAACAGGGGAGGTAGCTTTCTTT. Protein sequence: CASSPSTGEVAFF.

The chain carries TRBV6-5 and TRBJ1-5, with 9 nucleotides matching TRBD1. V shed 6 bases, J shed 5 bases, and the junction held 2 bases outside the gene matches. This CDR3 contains 13 residues. From germline, CDR1 is MNHEY and CDR2 SVGAGI. CDR3 sequence reads: CASSGDRDQPQHF. CDR3 bases: TGTGCCAGCAGCGGGGACAGGGATCAGCCCCAGCATTTT.

The J gene is TRBJ1-1, the V gene TRBV6-5, with D unresolved. Trimming removed 7 bases at V and 1 base at J, with 7 bases between. The CDR3 has 12 residues. The germline V gene has CDR1 MNHEY and CDR2 SVGAGI. For the CDR3, the DNA is TGTGCCAGCACTCCCGGGAACACTGAAGCTTTCTTT. Amino acids: CASTPGNTEAFF.